This TCR beta chain derives from a study of T-cell memory formation after mild COVID-19. Study-wide background: Among the donors, TCR clusters were largely specific to each donor. Study findings and constraints: There was a balanced CD4/CD8 profile in clones contracting day 15 to 85, and later expanders leaned CD4+.

TCRdb itself ran the 5' RACE reads through MiXCR, one entry per CDR3 protein. The data show about 200,000 distinct CDR3 sequences, approximately 20% seen once. In germline, CDR1 is SGHRS, CDR2 YFSETQ. The CDR3 length is 18 residues. As concerns this clonotype: No antigen is known for it. One junction end does not reproduce the germline sequence, and a read error may be involved.

The material sequenced was PBMCs or a T cell subset sorted from them (not recorded which). The rearrangement links TRBV5-1 to TRBJ2-1, with TRBD2 matching over 7 bases. The clonotype originates from an adult woman who had mild COVID-19 (a few samples of this study predate the infection). Cell type and time point are not known. CDR3 in amino acids: CASSLVFGGLPSDNEQFF. The CDR3 DNA is TGCGCCAGCAGCTTGGTTTTCGGGGGGTTACCCTCCGACAATGAGCAGTTCTTC.